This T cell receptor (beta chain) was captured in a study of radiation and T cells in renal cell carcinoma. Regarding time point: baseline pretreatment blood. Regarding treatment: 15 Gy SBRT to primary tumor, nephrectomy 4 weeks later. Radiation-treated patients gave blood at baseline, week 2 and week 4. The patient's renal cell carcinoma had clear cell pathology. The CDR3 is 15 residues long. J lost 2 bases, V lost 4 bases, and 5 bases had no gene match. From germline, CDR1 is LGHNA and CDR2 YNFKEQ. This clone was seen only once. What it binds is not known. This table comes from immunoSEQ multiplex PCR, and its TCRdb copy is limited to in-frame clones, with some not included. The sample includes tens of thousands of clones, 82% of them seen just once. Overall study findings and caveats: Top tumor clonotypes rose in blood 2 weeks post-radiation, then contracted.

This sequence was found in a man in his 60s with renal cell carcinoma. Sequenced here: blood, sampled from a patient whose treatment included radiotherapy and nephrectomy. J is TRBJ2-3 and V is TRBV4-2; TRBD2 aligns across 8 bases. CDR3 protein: CASSPTSGPTDTQYF. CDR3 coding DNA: TGTGCCAGCAGCCCTACTAGCGGACCCACAGATACGCAGTATTTT.